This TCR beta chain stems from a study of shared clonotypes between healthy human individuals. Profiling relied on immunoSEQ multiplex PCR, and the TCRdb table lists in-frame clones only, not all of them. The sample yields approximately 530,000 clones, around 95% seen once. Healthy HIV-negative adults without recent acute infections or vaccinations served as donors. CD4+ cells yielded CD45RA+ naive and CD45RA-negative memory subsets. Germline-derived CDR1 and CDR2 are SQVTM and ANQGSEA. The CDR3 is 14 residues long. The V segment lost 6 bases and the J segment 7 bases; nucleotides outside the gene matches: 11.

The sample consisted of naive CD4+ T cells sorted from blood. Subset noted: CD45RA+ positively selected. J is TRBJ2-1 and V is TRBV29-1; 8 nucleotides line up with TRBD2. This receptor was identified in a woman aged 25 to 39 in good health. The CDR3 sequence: CSVGTRLARNEQFF. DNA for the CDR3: TGCAGCGTGGGAACGAGACTAGCGAGGAATGAGCAGTTCTTC.